This T cell receptor beta chain was retrieved from a study of metastatic and nonmetastatic thyroid tumors. Thyroid surgery took place with no prior treatment in any patient. This clone is medium-sized in the sample. The CDR3 covers 14 residues. Germline CDR1 reads SNHLY; CDR2 reads FYNNEI. The trim removed 5 bases at V and 6 bases at J, leaving 6 bases unmatched. Authors' analysis steps: Built for papillary thyroid cancer, a distant-metastasis classifier drew on CDR3 differences across clinicopathological groups. TCRdb reprocessed the PCR reads via MiXCR. What appears here as the V and J calls and clone size reflects TCRdb's work, not the paper's. The profile shows roughly 20,000 clones, more than 25% of them singletons.

J is TRBJ2-7 and V is TRBV2; 11 positions agree with TRBD2. The TCR was taken from a female donor with papillary thyroid cancer or a benign thyroid nodule (not recorded which). Some clones in this sample may be carry-over from other donors' samples. Sequencing used blood. CDR3 sequence: CASSSLAGESEQYF. CDR3 DNA sequence: TGTGCCAGCAGTTCACTAGCGGGAGAATCCGAGCAGTACTTC.